Presented here are 22 T cell receptor beta chains from one specimen sequenced in a study of T cell changes during pregnancy in multiple sclerosis. Generated by immunoSEQ multiplex PCR, the TCRdb table keeps only in-frame clones and is missing some. The data contain 50,000 to 65,000 clones, approximately 90% of them singletons. The specimen comprised CD4+ T cells from peripheral blood mononuclear cells, sampled in the first trimester of pregnancy. Receptors originate from a female donor with multiple sclerosis, enrolled in a pregnancy study.

This chain links TRBV9 with TRBJ2-7; 8 bases line up with TRBD1. The CDR3 covers 14 residues. V trimming: 3 bases; J trimming: 2 bases; junction bases outside the gene matches: 4. Germline values: CDR1 SGDLS, CDR2 YYNGEE. This CDR3 is CASSADRATYEQYF. The CDR3 nucleotides are TGTGCCAGCAGCGCGGACAGGGCGACCTACGAGCAGTACTTC.

The chain couples TRBV27 to TRBJ1-2, with 7 bases identical to TRBD1. Unmatched junction bases numbered 9, after V lost 6 bases and J lost 8 bases. The CDR3 has 13 amino acids. Germline lookup yields CDR1 MNHEY and CDR2 SMNVEV (reference sequence). Here the CDR3 reads CASSRQTGLGYTF. CDR3 in DNA: TGTGCCAGCAGCCGCCAGACAGGGTTGGGCTACACCTTC.

The V call is TRBV10-2, the J call TRBJ2-7; TRBD2 matches 10 bases. This CDR3 has 14 residues. Unmatched junction bases numbered 5, after V lost 6 bases and J lost 3 bases. Looked up from germline, CDR1 is WSHSY and CDR2 is SAAADI. The CDR3 DNA sequence: TGCGCCAGCAGCCACACTAGCGGGGTCTACGAGCAGTACTTC. This encodes CASSHTSGVYEQYF.

This chain connects TRBV15 to TRBJ1-2; TRBD1 matches 11 bases. Germline lookup yields CDR1 LNHNV and CDR2 YYDKDF (reference sequence). CDR3 length equals 17 residues. V dropped 5 bases and J dropped 7; count of bases not matched to a gene: 15. The CDR3 DNA is TGTGCCACCAGCCTTAGGACAGGGGGCATTAGGGGTCGTGGCTACACCTTC. Amino acids: CATSLRTGGIRGRGYTF.

The rearrangement links TRBV5-5 to TRBJ1-4, with TRBD1 identical over 7 bases. V shed 4 bases and J 7 bases; nucleotides not matched to a gene: 10. Germline CDR1 reads SGHKS; CDR2 reads YYEKEE (reference sequence). The CDR3 is made up of 15 amino acids. DNA for the CDR3: TGTGCCAGCAGCGCCGGGACAGTCGGGAGTGAAAAACTGTTTTTT. Encoded protein: CASSAGTVGSEKLFF.

This chain connects TRBV9 to TRBJ1-2; D possibly corresponds to TRBD1 (6 bases). The V gene's germline CDR1 is SGDLS and CDR2 YYNGEE. This CDR3 spans 14 amino acids. The ends were cut back, 3 bases at V and 4 bases at J, with 13 bases in the middle. The chain's CDR3 is CASSEGVVSYGYTF. CDR3 DNA sequence: TGTGCCAGCAGCGAGGGGGTGGTGTCCTATGGCTACACCTTC.

CDR3 sequence: CASSLSPRGLGNEQFF. The CDR3 nucleotides are TGTGCCAGCAGCTTATCTCCCAGGGGGCTCGGGAATGAGCAGTTCTTC. The V and J genes are TRBV7-8 and TRBJ2-1, with 8 bases lining up with TRBD1. Germline loops: CDR1 SGHVS, CDR2 FQNEAQ. The CDR3 length is 16 residues. The V and J ends lost 2 bases and 7 bases, in that order; junction bases with no gene match: 10.

The chain employs TRBV18 and TRBJ2-7; 7 bases align to TRBD1. After removal of 1 base from V and 2 bases from J, the junction contained 5 bases not matched to a gene. This CDR3 has 15 amino acids. Germline CDR1 and CDR2: KGHSH and LQKENI. The CDR3 here is CASSPRQGQTYEQYF. The DNA for the CDR3 is TGTGCCAGCTCACCACGACAGGGCCAAACCTACGAGCAGTACTTC.

CDR3 DNA sequence: TGTGCCAGCAGCGTACAGGAGAACACTGAAGCTTTCTTT. It yields the protein CASSVQENTEAFF. The chain has TRBV7-3 and TRBJ1-1; the D gene is possibly TRBD1 (5 bases). This CDR3 is 13 amino acids long. Germline lookup yields CDR1 SGHTA and CDR2 FQGTGA. V lost 5 bases to trimming and J lost 1 base, with 8 bases between them.

The chain joins TRBV6-5 to TRBJ2-7; D possibly corresponds to TRBD1 (5 bases). Germline V gene data show CDR1 as MNHEY and CDR2 as SVGAGI. The CDR3 contains 14 residues. V was clipped by 2 bases and J by 4 bases, with 12 bases between them. The CDR3 here is CASSYAGMGYEQYF. CDR3 bases: TGTGCCAGCAGTTACGCAGGGATGGGGTACGAGCAGTACTTC.

This sequence joins TRBV4-3 and TRBJ2-1, with 12 bases matching TRBD2. This CDR3 is built from 15 residues. V shed 4 bases, J shed 6 bases, and the junction held 4 bases outside the gene matches. Per germline, CDR1 LGHNA and CDR2 YSLEER. This CDR3 reads CASSRGLAGANEQFF. DNA of the CDR3: TGCGCCAGCAGCCGGGGACTAGCGGGTGCCAATGAGCAGTTCTTC.

V and J are TRBV7-2 and TRBJ2-3; D is unresolved. Trimming cost V 2 bases and J 2 bases, with 5 bases left between them. The CDR3 is 13 residues long. The germline V gene has CDR1 SGHTA and CDR2 FQGNSA. Here the CDR3 reads CASSLFSTDTQYF. DNA for the CDR3: TGTGCCAGCAGCTTATTCTCCACAGATACGCAGTATTTT. Full variable domain (rest looked up from reference TRBV7-2 and TRBJ2-3): GAGVSQSPSNKVTEKGKDVELRCDPISGHTALYWYRQSLGQGLEFLIYFQGNSAPDKSGLPSDRFSAERTGGSVSTLTIQRTQQEDSAVYLCASSLFSTDTQYFGPGTRLTVL.

This clone occurred once. V and J are TRBV20-1 and TRBJ1-2; D gene ambiguous. This CDR3 spans 8 amino acids. Germline V gene data show CDR1 as DFQATT and CDR2 as SNEGSKA (reference sequence). V dropped 6 bases and J dropped 14 bases, with 10 bases sitting between them. The CDR3 region is CSAPFATF. CDR3 nucleotide sequence: TGCAGTGCGCCCTTCGCGACCTTC.

The CDR3 DNA follows: TGTGCCAGCAGCCCAGTCGACTACGAGCAGTACTTC. It codes for CASSPVDYEQYF. The chain combines TRBV7-2 with TRBJ2-7; D not resolved. Germline V CDR1 and CDR2: SGHTA, FQGNSA. This CDR3 contains 12 residues. Trimming took off 5 bases at V and 3 bases at J, with 8 bases between the two ends.

This chain links TRBV5-4 with TRBJ2-3; possibly TRBD2 for D (6 bases). Per germline, CDR1 SGHNT and CDR2 YYREEE (reference sequence). The CDR3 runs to 18 residues. Trimming removed 5 bases at V and 0 bases at J, with 22 bases between. In DNA form, the CDR3 reads TGTGCCAGCAGGCCGTGGGACTGGGGGAAGATCAGCACAGATACGCAGTATTTT. Its protein is CASRPWDWGKISTDTQYF.

The rearrangement uses TRBV7-3 and TRBJ2-3, with TRBD2 as a possible D gene (5 bases). The CDR3 is 14 amino acids. CDR1 SGHTA and CDR2 FQGTGA come from the germline V gene. V lost 5 bases, J lost 1 base, and 10 bases lay in between. The CDR3 spells CASSPGLGTDTQYF. CDR3 coding DNA: TGTGCCAGCAGCCCTGGACTGGGCACAGATACGCAGTATTTT.

This chain links TRBV7-2 with TRBJ1-4; TRBD1 aligns across 9 bases. This CDR3 is 15 amino acids long. V was clipped by 5 bases and J by 3 bases; unmatched bases: 4. In germline, CDR1 is SGHTA, CDR2 FQGNSA. The CDR3: CASSERTGANEKLFF. The CDR3 coding sequence is TGTGCCAGCAGCGAACGGACAGGGGCTAATGAAAAACTGTTTTTT.

A single count supports this clone. The gene calls are TRBV5-6 and TRBJ1-4; tentatively, D is TRBD1 (6 bases). Trimming removed 4 bases at V and 8 bases at J, with 18 bases between. Germline CDR1 reads SGHDT; CDR2 reads YYEEEE. The CDR3 totals 15 residues. CDR3 sequence (DNA): TGTGCCAGCAGCCGGGAACAGGGTTCAGGGGAAAAACTGTTTTTT. This translates into CASSREQGSGEKLFF.

The rearrangement uses TRBV19 and TRBJ2-7; no clear D. V was shortened by 3 bases and J by 3 bases, with 12 bases between the two germline ends. CDR3 length: 14 residues. The germline V gene encodes CDR1 LNHDA and CDR2 SQIVND (reference sequence). The CDR3 spells CASSIRGIFYEQYF. CDR3 DNA sequence: TGTGCCAGTAGTATTCGAGGCATCTTCTACGAGCAGTACTTC. Full variable domain (outside the CDR3, taken from reference TRBV19 and TRBJ2-7): DGGITQSPKYLFRKEGQNVTLSCEQNLNHDAMYWYRQDPGQGLRLIYYSQIVNDFQKGDIAEGYSVSREKKESFPLTVTSAQKNPTAFYLCASSIRGIFYEQYFGPGTRLTVT.

This chain uses TRBV11-1 with TRBJ2-3, with D perhaps TRBD2 (5 bases). This CDR3 contains 18 residues. Trimming stripped 5 bases from V and 2 bases from J, with 23 bases between. Germline V CDR1 and CDR2: SGHAT, FQDESV (reference sequence). The CDR3 spells CASSRRAARGRSTDTQYF. CDR3 bases: TGTGCCAGCAGCAGACGAGCGGCGCGCGGCAGATCCACAGATACGCAGTATTTT.

The chain combines TRBV5-1 with TRBJ2-3, with a tentative D call TRBD2 (5 bases). Trimming stripped 2 bases from V and 6 bases from J, with 13 bases between. CDR1 is SGHRS and CDR2 is YFSETQ in the germline V gene. This CDR3 spans 14 amino acids. The CDR3, as DNA: TGCGCCAGCAGCTTCTCCGCGGGTGGGGATACGCAGTATTTT. As protein: CASSFSAGGDTQYF.

This chain links TRBV11-2 with TRBJ2-3; D remains ambiguous. Germline lookup yields CDR1 SGHAT and CDR2 FQNNGV. Trimming pared 4 bases from V and 6 bases from J, leaving 5 bases between. The CDR3 totals 11 residues. CDR3 in DNA: TGTGCCAGCAGCTCTCCGGATACGCAGTATTTT. Amino acids: CASSSPDTQYF.